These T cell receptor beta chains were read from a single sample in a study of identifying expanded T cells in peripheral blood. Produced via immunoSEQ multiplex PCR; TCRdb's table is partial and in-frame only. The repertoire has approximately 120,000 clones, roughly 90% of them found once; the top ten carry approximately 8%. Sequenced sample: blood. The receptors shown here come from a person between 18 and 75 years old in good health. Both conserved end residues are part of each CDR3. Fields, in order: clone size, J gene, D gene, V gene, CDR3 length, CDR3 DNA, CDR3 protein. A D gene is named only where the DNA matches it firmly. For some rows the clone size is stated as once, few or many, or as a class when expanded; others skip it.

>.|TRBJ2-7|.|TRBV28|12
TGTGCCAGCAGCCAAGGCCCCTACGAGCAGTACTTC
CASSQGPYEQYF
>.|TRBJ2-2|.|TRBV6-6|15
TGTGCCAGCAGTCGTCCAGGGCAGAACACCGGGGAGCTGTTTTTT
CASSRPGQNTGELFF
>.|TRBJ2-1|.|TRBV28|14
TGTGCCAGCAGTGGGGGTTTTAAACACAATGAGCAGTTCTTC
CASSGGFKHNEQFF
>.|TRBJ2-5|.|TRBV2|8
TGTGCCAGCAGCTTCCAGTACTTC
CASSFQYF
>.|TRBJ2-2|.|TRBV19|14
TGTGCCAGTAGATTCGGACAGAACACCGGGGAGCTGTTTTTT
CASRFGQNTGELFF
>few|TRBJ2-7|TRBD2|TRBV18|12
TGTGCCAGTCGGGAGGGATTCTACGAGCAGTACTTC
CASREGFYEQYF
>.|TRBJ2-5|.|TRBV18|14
TGTGCCAGCTCCGAGTGGTCTGGACAAGAGACCCAGTACTTC
CASSEWSGQETQYF
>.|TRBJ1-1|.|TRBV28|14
TGTGCCAGCAGCTCAGGAAGGGGGAGTACTGAAGCTTTCTTT
CASSSGRGSTEAFF
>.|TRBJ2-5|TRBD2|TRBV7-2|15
TGTGCCAGCAGCCCGAATGGACTAGCGGAAGAGACCCAGTACTTC
CASSPNGLAEETQYF
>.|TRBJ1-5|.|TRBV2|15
TGTGCCAGCAGAGACAGAGGTTCGGACAATCAGCCCCAGCATTTT
CASRDRGSDNQPQHF
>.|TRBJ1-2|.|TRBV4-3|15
TGCGCCAGCAGCCAAGATATCGGGGGCAACTATGGCTACACCTTC
CASSQDIGGNYGYTF
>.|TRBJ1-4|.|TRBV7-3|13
TGTGCCAGCAGCACTGGGCCAGATGAAAAACTGTTTTTT
CASSTGPDEKLFF
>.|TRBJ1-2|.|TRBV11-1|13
TGTGCCACACGGGGTCGGGCAGTCGATGGCTACACCTTC
CATRGRAVDGYTF
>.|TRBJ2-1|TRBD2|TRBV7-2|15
TGTGCCAGCAGCTACGGACTAGCGGGGACCGATGAGCAGTTCTTC
CASSYGLAGTDEQFF
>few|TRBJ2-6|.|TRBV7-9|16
TGTGCCAGCAGGGGCCCAGGGTTTGCTGGGGCCAACGTCCTGACTTTC
CASRGPGFAGANVLTF
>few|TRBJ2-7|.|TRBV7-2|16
TGTGCCAGCAGCTTAGCGCCCATCCAGGGTCCCTACGAGCAGTACTTC
CASSLAPIQGPYEQYF
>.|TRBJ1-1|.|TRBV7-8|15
TGTGCCAGCAGTTTTCTTTCGGGAGGCGACACTGAAGCTTTCTTT
CASSFLSGGDTEAFF
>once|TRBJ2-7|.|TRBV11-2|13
TGTGCCAGCAGCCCAAAGGGTGTCTACGAGCAGTACTTC
CASSPKGVYEQYF
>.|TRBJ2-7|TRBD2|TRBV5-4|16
TGTGCCAGCAGCTTCGACGTTAGCGGGGGTCCCCCTACGCGGTACTTC
CASSFDVSGGPPTRYF
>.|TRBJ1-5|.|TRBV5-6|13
TGTGCCAGCAGCCGGCAGGATGGTCAGCCCCAGCATTTT
CASSRQDGQPQHF
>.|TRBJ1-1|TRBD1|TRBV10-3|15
TGTGCCAGCGCTATTGGACCGGGACAGGGTAAAGGAGCTTTCTTT
CASAIGPGQGKGAFF
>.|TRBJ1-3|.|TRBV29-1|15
TGCAGCGTTGAGCAGGGCGCTTACTCTGGAAACACCATATATTTT
CSVEQGAYSGNTIYF